What follows are 19 T cell receptor beta chains derived from one specimen sequenced in a study of regulatory T cells in long-lasting Graves disease. Time point: newly diagnosed GD, antithyroid drugs for less than 3 months. Preparation of the TCR library used RNA extracted from PBMCs. Arm-PCR of CDR3 regions and iRepertoire HTBI primers were the basis on which TCR beta libraries were built. TCRdb reprocessed the multiplex PCR reads with MiXCR, giving one entry per CDR3 protein. The repertoire holds some 250,000 distinct CDR3 sequences, 20% to 25% seen once, with roughly 14% in the top ten. The material sequenced was peripheral blood mononuclear cells (PBMCs), taken at new diagnosis, from a patient treated with antithyroid drugs. The receptors come from a female donor with Graves disease.

This clonotype was seen at least ten times. A junction end diverges from the germline sequence, so it may reflect a read error. The chain couples TRBV5-5 to TRBJ2-3; 11 positions agree with TRBD2. The CDR3 spans 16 residues. Germline CDR1 and CDR2: SGHKS and YYEKEE (reference sequence). The CDR3 region has the DNA TGCGCCAGCAGCCAAGGACTAGCGGGTTCCACAGATACGCAGTATTTT. Translation gives CASSQGLAGSTDTQYF.

This chain uses TRBV30 with TRBJ2-3; TRBD2 aligns across 8 bases. Unmatched junction bases numbered 10, after V lost 3 bases and J lost 2 bases. CDR3 length equals 16 residues. Germline V gives CDR1 GTSNPN, CDR2 SVGIG (reference sequence). This CDR3 is CAWRYPTGGITDTQYF. CDR3 nucleotides: TGTGCCTGGAGGTATCCCACGGGAGGGATCACAGATACGCAGTATTTT.

This clonotype was counted ten times or more. The rearrangement uses TRBV7-9 and TRBJ1-1, with D tentatively TRBD1 (5 bases). Trimming cost V 2 bases and J 11 bases, with 9 bases left between them. Per germline, CDR1 SEHNR and CDR2 FQNEAQ (reference sequence). The CDR3 totals 11 residues. CDR3 residues: CASSLSGGAFF. The DNA for the CDR3 is TGTGCCAGCAGCTTAAGTGGGGGGGCTTTCTTT. Using reference TRBV7-9 and TRBJ1-1 for the parts outside the CDR3, the full variable domain is DTGVSQNPRHKITKRGQNVTFRCDPISEHNRLYWYRQTLGQGPEFLTYFQNEAQLEKSRLLSDRFSAERPKGSFSTLEIQRTEQGDSAMYLCASSLSGGAFFGQGTRLTVV.

This clonotype was detected ten times or more. The chain employs TRBV5-5 and TRBJ2-7; 9 positions agree with TRBD1. The V gene end was trimmed by 0 bases and the J gene end by 5 bases; junction bases not matched to a gene: 6. Germline V lookup: CDR1 SGHKS, CDR2 YYEKEE (reference sequence). This CDR3 region has 15 residues. The CDR3 nucleotides read TGTGCCAGCAGCTTGGGGGGGACAGGGATCGACGAGCAGTACTTC. Residues: CASSLGGTGIDEQYF.

Points on this clonotype: This could be a read error, since a much larger clone is one nucleotide away. The chain combines TRBV28 with TRBJ1-5; no reliable D call. CDR1 and CDR2 from the germline V gene are MDHEN and SYDVKM. Trimming stripped 3 bases from V and 9 bases from J, with 9 bases between. This CDR3 spans 12 amino acids. The CDR3 bases are TGTGCCAGCAGTTTGAGGAACCTGCCCCAGCATTTT. This sequence encodes CASSLRNLPQHF.

This clonotype has at least ten counts. A much bigger clone sits one base away, suggesting this may be a read error. The CDR3 region has the DNA TGTGCCAGCAGCTCCCATGGGGAGACCCAGTACTTC. Protein: CASSSHGETQYF. The chain has TRBV7-2 and TRBJ2-5; no clear D gene. The CDR3 has 12 amino acids. The germline V gene encodes CDR1 SGHTA and CDR2 FQGNSA. V was pared by 4 bases and J by 5 bases, with 8 bases between.

The chain has TRBV6-9 and TRBJ2-3; D uncertain. Germline CDR1 is MNHGY and CDR2 is SVAAGI. The V end was cut by 3 bases, the J end by 4 bases, with 17 bases between. CDR3 length: 16 residues. The CDR3 nucleotides read TGTGCCAGCAGTTACCAAGTATCCGGGTCAGCAGATACGCAGTATTTT. This gives the protein CASSYQVSGSADTQYF.

This clonotype was seen at least ten times. The chain has TRBV2 and TRBJ2-1, with D tentatively TRBD1 or TRBD2 (6 bases each). CDR1 is SNHLY, CDR2 FYNNEI, per germline. The CDR3 is 13 residues long. Trimming cost V 3 bases and J 13 bases, with 16 bases left between them. CDR3: CASSEGPTGAQFF. The DNA for the CDR3 is TGTGCCAGCAGTGAGGGCCCGACGGGGGCCCAGTTCTTC.

A note on this clonotype: One base away lies a much larger clone, so this may be a sequencing read error. Because it lacks the conserved phenylalanine or tryptophan at the end, this CDR3 is likely a read error. The genes are TRBV4-1 and TRBJ1-2, with D hard to call. Germline V gives CDR1 MGHRA, CDR2 YSYEKL. V was clipped by 1 base and J by 5 bases, with 5 bases between them. CDR3 length equals 12 residues. CDR3 nucleotide sequence: TGCGCCAGCAGCCAAGCAGGATATGGCTACACCCTC. Translated: CASSQAGYGYTL.

The sample holds many counts of this clonotype. The chain has TRBV7-2 and TRBJ2-7, with a weak D call TRBD1 (6 bases). The CDR3 is 16 residues long. CDR1 SGHTA and CDR2 FQGNSA come from the germline V gene. V gave up 0 bases and J gave up 1 base, with 13 bases separating them. DNA of the CDR3: TGTGCCAGCAGCTTAGCTCCCGGGACACTTTCCTACGAGCAGTACTTC. It codes for CASSLAPGTLSYEQYF.

This clonotype was counted ten times or more. This rearrangement joins TRBV20-1 to TRBJ2-7, with 7 bases lining up with TRBD2. V was pared by 6 bases and J by 4 bases, with 18 bases of the junction left unmatched. Per germline, CDR1 DFQATT and CDR2 SNEGSKA (reference sequence). The CDR3 is 16 residues long. CDR3 protein: CSATVPRGRASYEQYF. The CDR3 region has the DNA TGCAGTGCCACAGTTCCAAGAGGGAGGGCCAGTTACGAGCAGTACTTC.

The genes are TRBV5-1 and TRBJ2-5, with TRBD2 matching 9 bases. Trimming took 0 bases from V and 3 from J; bases not matched to a gene: 3. Germline-derived CDR1 and CDR2 are SGHRS and YFSETQ. The CDR3 runs 15 residues. As DNA, the CDR3 is TGCGCCAGCAGCTTGGCCGGCGGGGGGGAAGAGACCCAGTACTTC. It yields the protein CASSLAGGGEETQYF.

This clonotype was recorded at least ten times. The rearrangement joins TRBV3-1 to TRBJ1-1; D is uncertain. Trimming took 0 bases from V and 8 from J, leaving 13 bases between them. Germline loops: CDR1 LGHDT, CDR2 YNNKEL (reference sequence). The CDR3 spans 14 residues. Written as DNA, the CDR3 is TGTGCCAGCAGCCAAGATGTGGGGATTGCGGAAGCTTTCTTT. It is translated as CASSQDVGIAEAFF. Supplemented by reference TRBV3-1 and TRBJ1-1, the full variable domain reads DTAVSQTPKYLVTQMGNDKSIKCEQNLGHDTMYWYKQDSKKFLKIMFSYNNKELIINETVPNRFSPKSPDKAHLNLHINSLELGDSAVYFCASSQDVGIAEAFFGQGTRLTVV.

The V and J genes are TRBV3-1 and TRBJ2-7; 11 positions match TRBD2. Germline V lookup: CDR1 LGHDT, CDR2 YNNKEL (reference sequence). The J segment lost 4 bases and the V segment lost 1 base, leaving 3 bases of the junction unmatched. The CDR3 has 15 amino acids. The DNA of the CDR3 is TGTGCCAGCAGCCAAGTGGCTAGCGGGAGGTACGAGCAGTACTTC. It codes for CASSQVASGRYEQYF.

Many counts were recorded for this clonotype. The chain employs TRBV12-3 or TRBV12-4 and TRBJ2-5; possible D gene TRBD1, 5 bases. The CDR3 loop spans 12 amino acids. Trimming removed 8 bases from V and 3 bases from J, with 10 bases in between. The CDR3: CASLGREETQYF. CDR3 nucleotide sequence: TGTGCCAGCTTAGGCAGGGAAGAGACCCAGTACTTC.

This chain connects TRBV6-9 to TRBJ1-1, with TRBD1 identical over 8 bases. Per the germline V gene, CDR1 is MNHGY and CDR2 is SVAAGI. V trimming: 3 bases; J trimming: 7 bases; junction bases outside the gene matches: 7. The CDR3 is made up of 14 amino acids. Here the CDR3 reads CASSYPDRVSEAFF. The CDR3 DNA is TGTGCCAGCAGTTACCCGGACAGGGTGAGTGAAGCTTTCTTT.

This sequence joins TRBV6-9 and TRBJ2-7; TRBD1 aligns across 12 bases. After removal of 3 bases from V and 2 bases from J, the junction contained 5 bases not matched to a gene. Germline CDR1 is MNHGY and CDR2 is SVAAGI. This CDR3 comprises 16 residues. Here the CDR3 reads CASSYVGTGGPYEQYF. CDR3 bases: TGTGCCAGCAGTTACGTAGGGACAGGGGGCCCCTACGAGCAGTACTTC.

This clonotype has ten or more counts. This chain links TRBV7-3 with TRBJ1-1; no clear D gene. The CDR3 sequence is 13 residues long. V lost 3 bases, J lost 3 bases, and 8 bases lay in between. Per the germline V gene, CDR1 is SGHTA and CDR2 is FQGTGA. The DNA for the CDR3 is TGTGCCAGCAGCTTTAATCGGGACACTGAAGCTTTCTTT. Its protein is CASSFNRDTEAFF.

This clonotype has at least ten counts. V usage is TRBV12-3 or TRBV12-4 and J usage is TRBJ1-1; 7 bases map to TRBD1. This CDR3 region has 14 residues. V gave up 3 bases and J gave up 4 bases; unmatched junction bases: 5. The DNA for the CDR3 is TGTGCCAGCAGTTTGACAGGGAGGGGCACTGAAGCTTTCTTT. Translation: CASSLTGRGTEAFF.